At least ten counts were recorded for the clone carrying this T cell receptor (beta chain). The antigen is undetermined. Germline V gene data show CDR1 as SGHRS and CDR2 as YFSETQ. The J segment lost 4 bases and the V segment lost 2 bases, leaving 5 bases of the junction unmatched. The CDR3 spans 14 residues. For repertoire sequencing, the TCR beta CDR3 regions were amplified from RNA transcripts. HTBI primers served in a first-round RT-PCR, which a second-round multiplex PCR followed. TCRdb re-derived calls from the multiplex PCR reads in MiXCR, one entry per CDR3 protein. The sample holds hundreds of thousands of distinct CDR3 sequences, about 38% seen once. The source of the sample is a study of Graves' ophthalmopathy and Graves' hyperthyroidism. Study results and limitations: Ophthalmopathy cases were distinguished from stable hyperthyroidism by a 13-signature model, reaching about 91% sensitivity and approximately 81% specificity.

Orbital computed tomography, together with clinical symptoms, serum thyroxine, TRAb and thyroid ultrasound, was used for diagnosis. The V call is TRBV5-1, the J call TRBJ1-2; 7 bases match TRBD1. The sample comprised peripheral blood. The sequence was obtained from an adult man with Graves' ophthalmopathy. In nucleotides, the CDR3 is TGCGCCAGCAGCTTTCAGGGGGACACCTATGGCTACACCTTC. Translating it yields CASSFQGDTYGYTF.